This T cell receptor (beta chain) was retrieved from a study of blood T cell repertoires in COVID-19. Study in general: Acute-phase and convalescent COVID-19 samples originated in the United States, Italy and Spain. PBMCs, B-cell-depleted T cells, or T cells provided the cDNA or gDNA that made up the material.

Per the original data handling: Estimated nucleated cell counts came from reference gene primer amplification. Assay used: immunoSEQ multiplex PCR; TCRdb lists only in-frame clones, some missing. V and J calls and clone size come straight from that table; D and trimming were deduced from the DNA. Among 250,000 to 300,000 clones, around four fifths were seen once, and the ten largest hold around 5.4%. The CDR3 loop spans 14 amino acids. Germline CDR1 is LGHNA and CDR2 is YNFKEQ. Trimming took 0 bases from V and 7 from J; bases not matched to a gene: 6. Material: peripheral blood. The chain combines TRBV4-2 with TRBJ2-7; 7 bases map to TRBD2. This receptor was taken from a man older than 75 with acute or convalescent COVID-19. The DNA for the CDR3 is TGTGCCAGCAGCCAAGACCCTAGCGGAGGGGAGCAGTACTTC. Its translation: CASSQDPSGGEQYF.